These T cell receptor beta chains were read from a single sample in a study of blood T cell repertoires in COVID-19. Profiled with immunoSEQ multiplex PCR; TCRdb holds only in-frame clones, not every one. The sample has under 300,000 clones; 86% are singletons. The sequencing input was peripheral blood. The receptor set was obtained from a woman in her 30s with COVID-19, enrolled during active disease. Both conserved end residues are trimmed from each CDR3. The order of the fields is D gene, J gene, V gene, CDR3 protein. A D gene is named only where the DNA matches it firmly.

TRBD1	TRBJ1-1	TRBV4-1	ASSQGGQGKFRAF
NA	TRBJ2-1	TRBV4-2	ASSLLGVHEQF
TRBD2	TRBJ2-1	TRBV7-9	ASSPGLAYNEQF
NA	TRBJ2-7	TRBV18	ASSPADRTSYEQY
NA	TRBJ2-5	TRBV3-1/TRBV3-2	ASSQFSGTQY
NA	TRBJ2-3	TRBV10-1	ASKPSTDTQY
NA	TRBJ1-2	TRBV2	ASNSAGAANYGYT
NA	TRBJ1-4	TRBV5-1	ASSPPGEKLF
TRBD2	TRBJ2-1	TRBV5-1	ASSFLPTSGAYNEQF
TRBD2	TRBJ2-7	TRBV10-3	AIGPLSGGGYEQY
TRBD1	TRBJ2-7	TRBV27	ASSPGQGAYEQY
NA	TRBJ2-7	TRBV27	ASSRAGLGGEQY
NA	TRBJ2-7	TRBV6-5	ASIYLDNHYEQY
TRBD1	TRBJ2-7	TRBV5-8	ASSLRDRGVYEQY
NA	TRBJ2-2	TRBV19	ATTPRPNTGELF
NA	TRBJ2-7	TRBV6-4	ASTPGGQSGYEQY
NA	TRBJ2-2	TRBV2	ASSEGLPANTGELF
NA	TRBJ2-6	TRBV7-9	ASSPSAGSGANVLT
NA	TRBJ1-3	TRBV5-1	ASSLGAIAGNTIY
NA	TRBJ1-2	TRBV5-6	ASSLWGGVPDGYT
TRBD1	TRBJ1-1	TRBV12-3/TRBV12-4	ASSLGGGSAF
NA	TRBJ1-6	TRBV27	ASSFRGVASPLH
NA	TRBJ1-1	TRBV7-9	ASRKETTAPNTEAF
TRBD2	TRBJ2-5	TRBV3-1/TRBV3-2	ASNLAGWETQY
NA	TRBJ1-6	TRBV6-5	GTWGQGNSPLH
TRBD1	TRBJ1-2	TRBV3-1/TRBV3-2	ATGNPTTLTGANYGYT
NA	TRBJ2-1	TRBV7-9	ASSKSGTRYNEQF
NA	TRBJ1-2	TRBV2	ASSGAYGYT
TRBD1	TRBJ1-2	TRBV5-1	ASSLGTGVGYYGYT
TRBD2	TRBJ2-7	TRBV2	ATAGLAGNEQY
TRBD1	TRBJ1-5	TRBV19	ASSGDRAGNQPQH
TRBD1	TRBJ1-3	TRBV9	ASSEGQGIIGNTIY
NA	TRBJ1-5	TRBV4-1	ASSETVISNQPQH
TRBD2	TRBJ2-5	TRBV4-1	ASSQFGTTKETQY
TRBD1	TRBJ1-2	TRBV2	ASSEGTGWVNT
TRBD1	TRBJ1-1	TRBV27	ASSFSTGERSTEAF
TRBD1	TRBJ1-4	TRBV3-1/TRBV3-2	ASHEGAANEKLF
TRBD1	TRBJ2-7	TRBV7-2	ASSPRQGQGRSQY
TRBD2	TRBJ2-5	TRBV11-2	ASSYSGAGRGTQY